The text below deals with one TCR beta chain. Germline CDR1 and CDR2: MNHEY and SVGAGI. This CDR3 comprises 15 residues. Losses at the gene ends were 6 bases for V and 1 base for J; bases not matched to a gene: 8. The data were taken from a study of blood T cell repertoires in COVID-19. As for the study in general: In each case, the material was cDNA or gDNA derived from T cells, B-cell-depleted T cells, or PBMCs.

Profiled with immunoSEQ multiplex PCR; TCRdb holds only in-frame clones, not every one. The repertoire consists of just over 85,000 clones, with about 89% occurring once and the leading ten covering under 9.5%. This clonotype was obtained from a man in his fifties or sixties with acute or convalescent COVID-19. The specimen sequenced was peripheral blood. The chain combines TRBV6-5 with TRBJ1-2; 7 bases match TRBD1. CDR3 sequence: CASSGGTEGNYGYTF. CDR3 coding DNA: TGTGCCAGCAGCGGCGGGACAGAGGGTAACTATGGCTACACCTTC.